The clone carrying this T cell receptor (beta chain) was detected a few times. The antigen remains unidentified. The V gene end was trimmed by 5 bases and the J gene end by 9 bases; junction bases not matched to a gene: 10. This CDR3 spans 15 amino acids. Germline-derived CDR1 and CDR2 are SEHNR and FQNEAQ (reference sequence). Via MiXCR, TCRdb re-called the 5' RACE reads, giving one row per CDR3 protein. The sample yields some 120,000 distinct CDR3 sequences, about 6% seen once. The data were taken from a study of T-cell memory formation after mild COVID-19. Study in general: Most TCR clusters belonged to a single donor. Study-wide results and limits: CD4+ contracting clones lay mainly in CM and EM, CD8+ ones in EMRA.

This TCR was sampled from an adult woman who had mild COVID-19 (a few samples of this study predate the infection). Cell type and time point are not known. J is TRBJ2-1 and V is TRBV7-9, with 10 bases matching TRBD2. The source material was PBMCs or a T cell subset sorted from them (not recorded which). Here the CDR3 DNA reads TGTGCCAGCAGCCAGAGCGGGAGGGCCCAGGGTGAGCAGTTCTTC. Protein product: CASSQSGRAQGEQFF.